What follows are 25 T cell receptor beta chains derived from one specimen sequenced in a study of T-cell reconstitution after alpha-beta-depleted transplantation in children. Preparation of the TCRbeta library used unique molecular identifiers. TCRdb recomputed calls from the PCR reads with MiXCR, one row per CDR3 protein. Of some 300,000 distinct CDR3 sequences listed, 10% are singletons. The sequencing here drew on PBMCs, taken before TCRalphabeta/CD19-depleted stem cell transplant. Receptors were obtained from a boy under three years old with acute myeloid leukemia, due to receive a stem cell transplant.

This clonotype was counted at least ten times. In nucleotides, the CDR3 is TGTGCCATCAGTGAGTCGGCAGGGGGAGAGACCCAGTACTTC. This codes for CAISESAGGETQYF. The chain couples TRBV10-3 to TRBJ2-5; 7 bases fit TRBD1. Looked up from germline, CDR1 is ENHRY and CDR2 is SYGVKD. After removal of 0 bases from V and 4 bases from J, the junction contained 2 bases not matched to a gene. This CDR3 region has 14 residues.

The chain is built from TRBV20-1 and TRBJ2-5; the match to TRBD1 covers 9 bases. The junction had 25 bases not matched to a gene; V was cut back by 3 bases and J by 2 bases. The CDR3 is 21 residues long. Per germline, CDR1 DFQATT and CDR2 SNEGSKA (reference sequence). The CDR3 DNA follows: TGCAGTGCTAGTTCGGACAGGGGTGGGTCTCTGATTACTAGGCGGCAAGAGACCCAGTACTTC. Protein product: CSASSDRGGSLITRRQETQYF.

Ten or more counts support this clonotype. The V call is TRBV5-1, the J call TRBJ1-1, with a tentative D call TRBD1 (5 bases). The CDR3 has 14 amino acids. The V gene's germline CDR1 is SGHRS and CDR2 YFSETQ. Trimming pared 3 bases from V and 1 base from J, leaving 10 bases between. For the CDR3, the DNA is TGCGCCAGCAGCTCCCGGACACCGAACACTGAAGCTTTCTTT. It specifies CASSSRTPNTEAFF.

This clonotype was seen many times. J is TRBJ2-3 and V is TRBV9; TRBD2 might be the D (6 bases). Deletions cut 3 bases from V and 6 bases from J, with 20 bases between. Germline V gene data show CDR1 as SGDLS and CDR2 as YYNGEE. This CDR3 is 16 amino acids long. The chain's CDR3 is CASSAYTVGGLDTQYF. The CDR3 coding sequence is TGTGCCAGCAGCGCCTACACGGTGGGGGGATTGGATACGCAGTATTTT.

Ten or more counts support this clonotype. This chain connects TRBV9 to TRBJ2-7, with TRBD1 identical over 7 bases. Per germline, CDR1 SGDLS and CDR2 YYNGEE. The trim removed 2 bases at V and 2 bases at J, leaving 1 base unmatched. The CDR3 contains 13 residues. The CDR3 nucleotides are TGTGCCAGCAGCGTGGGGACAGCCTACGAGCAGTACTTC. Residues: CASSVGTAYEQYF.

This clonotype came up a few times. The J gene is TRBJ2-5, the V gene TRBV9, with 7 bases fitting TRBD1. Germline V lookup: CDR1 SGDLS, CDR2 YYNGEE. CDR3 length: 13 residues. V lost 2 bases to trimming and J lost 4 bases; unmatched junction nucleotides: 2. The DNA of the CDR3 is TGTGCCAGCAGCGTGGGACAGATAGAGACCCAGTACTTC. Translating it yields CASSVGQIETQYF.

This clonotype has at least ten counts. The genes are TRBV10-3 and TRBJ1-2, with D uncertain. Trimming removed 3 bases at V and 5 bases at J, with 13 bases between. The CDR3 covers 14 residues. The germline CDR1 and CDR2 sequences are ENHRY and SYGVKD. The CDR3 is CAISDGRLLYGYTF. In DNA form, the CDR3 reads TGTGCCATCAGTGATGGCAGGCTGCTTTATGGCTACACCTTC.

In regard to this clonotype: A much bigger clone sits one base away, suggesting this may be a read error. This chain links TRBV18 with TRBJ1-1; D remains ambiguous. The CDR3 runs 14 residues. Germline CDR1 reads KGHSH; CDR2 reads LQKENI. Here the CDR3 DNA reads TGTGCCAGCTCACCACCGGTGAGGAACACTGACGCTTTCTTT. This translates into CASSPPVRNTDAFF.

The CDR3 loop is CSARDTGLAGVEQFF. CDR3 DNA: TGCAGTGCTAGAGATACGGGACTAGCGGGAGTTGAGCAGTTCTTC. The chain uses TRBV20-1 and TRBJ2-1, with 14 bases aligning to TRBD2. V shed 0 bases, J shed 9 bases, and the junction held 4 bases outside the gene matches. The CDR3 covers 15 residues. CDR1 is DFQATT and CDR2 is SNEGSKA in the germline V gene (reference sequence).

This clonotype was counted many times. V gene TRBV15 combines with J gene TRBJ2-5, with D tentatively TRBD1 (5 bases). Trimming took 6 bases from V and 0 from J, leaving 14 bases between them. The CDR3 runs 15 residues. The germline V gene encodes CDR1 LNHNV and CDR2 YYDKDF (reference sequence). As DNA, the CDR3 is TGTGCCACCAGTTCCAGGGCTACCTACCAAGAGACCCAGTACTTC. This sequence encodes CATSSRATYQETQYF.

The chain combines TRBV12-3 or TRBV12-4 with TRBJ2-2; TRBD2 matches 10 bases. The CDR3 extends over 17 amino acids. With 5 bases clipped from V and 3 bases from J, the junction kept 9 bases outside the gene matches. The CDR3 reads CASSPEAGGPDTGELFF. The CDR3 DNA sequence: TGTGCCAGCAGTCCGGAAGCGGGAGGGCCAGACACCGGGGAGCTGTTTTTT.

This clonotype was recorded a few times. The J gene is TRBJ2-2, the V gene TRBV19; 10 positions agree with TRBD1. This CDR3 comprises 18 residues. Germline-derived CDR1 and CDR2 are LNHDA and SQIVND (reference sequence). The V and J ends lost 5 bases and 3 bases, in that order; junction bases with no gene match: 12. The CDR3 DNA is TGTGCCAGTAGTTTCACGGACAGGGGGTTCCCCCACACCGGGGAGCTGTTTTTT. Its protein is CASSFTDRGFPHTGELFF. The full variable domain, rest sourced from reference TRBV19 and TRBJ2-2, is DGGITQSPKYLFRKEGQNVTLSCEQNLNHDAMYWYRQDPGQGLRLIYYSQIVNDFQKGDIAEGYSVSREKKESFPLTVTSAQKNPTAFYLCASSFTDRGFPHTGELFFGEGSRLTVL.

J is TRBJ1-1 and V is TRBV7-9; 8 bases match TRBD1. The junction had 6 bases not matched to a gene; V was cut back by 5 bases and J by 1 base. Germline-derived CDR1 and CDR2 are SEHNR and FQNEAQ (reference sequence). The CDR3 is 15 amino acids. The CDR3 sequence: CASSPQGAGNTEAFF. The CDR3 nucleotides are TGTGCCAGCAGCCCTCAGGGGGCCGGGAACACTGAAGCTTTCTTT.

Many counts were recorded for this clonotype. The CDR3 DNA reads as TGCGCCAGCAGCTTAGGGGGACAGGGGTCCTATGGCTACACCTTC. Translation gives CASSLGGQGSYGYTF. The genes are TRBV5-1 and TRBJ1-2; 10 nucleotides agree with TRBD1. The CDR3 covers 15 residues. Per the germline V gene, CDR1 is SGHRS and CDR2 is YFSETQ. With V trimmed by 2 bases and J by 4 bases, 5 bases remained unmatched.

This clonotype has ten or more counts. J is TRBJ2-7 and V is TRBV7-2; D tentatively reads TRBD1 or TRBD2 (5 bases each). The CDR3 runs to 13 residues. Trimming stripped 1 base from V and 6 bases from J, with 10 bases between. The germline gives CDR1 SGHTA, CDR2 FQGNSA. CDR3 in amino acids: CASSLGPGPEQYF. The CDR3 DNA sequence: TGTGCCAGCAGCTTAGGTCCGGGGCCCGAGCAGTACTTC.

The gene calls are TRBV6-1 and TRBJ2-1, with TRBD2 matching 10 bases. The CDR3 has 17 residues. In germline, CDR1 is MNHNS, CDR2 SASEGT. With 2 bases clipped from V and 2 bases from J, the junction kept 6 bases outside the gene matches. The CDR3 DNA reads as TGTGCCAGCAGTGAAAAGAATCTAGCGGGAGCCTACAATGAGCAGTTCTTC. Its translation: CASSEKNLAGAYNEQFF.

This clonotype was recorded many times. The chain joins TRBV27 to TRBJ2-7, with TRBD1 as a possible D gene (6 bases). Germline CDR1 is MNHEY and CDR2 is SMNVEV (reference sequence). The CDR3 totals 14 residues. The V gene lost 2 bases and the J gene lost 3 bases, with 11 bases spanning the gap. The CDR3 DNA follows: TGTGCCAGCAGTTTAGGGGGACATTTCTACGAGCAGTACTTC. Translation: CASSLGGHFYEQYF.

This clonotype was picked up many times. The chain carries TRBV5-1 and TRBJ2-3, with unresolved D. Germline V CDR1 and CDR2: SGHRS, YFSETQ. This CDR3 has 14 residues. V lost 0 bases and J lost 1, with 6 bases in between. CDR3 in amino acids: CASSLEWGTDTQYF. CDR3 nucleotide sequence: TGCGCCAGCAGCTTGGAATGGGGCACAGATACGCAGTATTTT.

This clonotype was counted at least ten times. The chain has TRBV15 and TRBJ1-1; D ambiguous. Looked up from germline, CDR1 is LNHNV and CDR2 is YYDKDF (reference sequence). The CDR3 sequence is 11 residues long. V was trimmed by 1 base and J by 10 bases, leaving 7 bases between them. CDR3 sequence reads: CATSRGGGAFF. In DNA form, the CDR3 reads TGTGCCACCAGCAGAGGTGGAGGAGCTTTCTTT.

This clonotype has a count of ten or more. This chain connects TRBV21-1 to TRBJ2-3; TRBD2, the D gene given by the table, was not confirmed from the DNA. TRBV21-1 has pseudogene status. The CDR3 is 16 amino acids. CDR3 residues: CASSEGLAVSTDTQYF. Here the CDR3 DNA reads TGTGCCAGCAGCGAGGGACTAGCGGTAAGCACAGATACGCAGTATTTT.

This clonotype came up many times. This rearrangement joins TRBV4-3 to TRBJ2-3; D assignment may be TRBD1 or TRBD2 (5 bases each). Trimming took 0 bases from V and 4 from J, leaving 14 bases between them. The V gene's germline CDR1 is LGHNA and CDR2 YSLEER. The CDR3 runs 16 residues. In DNA, the CDR3 is TGCGCCAGCAGCCAAGATAGGGGCCAGGAGGCAGATACGCAGTATTTT. Its protein product is CASSQDRGQEADTQYF.

In its sample, this clonotype was seen many times. The rearrangement uses TRBV19 and TRBJ1-1, with D unresolved. The V gene lost 6 bases and the J gene lost 1 base, with 3 bases spanning the gap. The CDR3 is made up of 11 amino acids. CDR1 and CDR2 from the germline V gene are LNHDA and SQIVND (reference sequence). Here the CDR3 reads CASRWNTEAFF. CDR3 bases: TGTGCCAGTAGGTGGAACACTGAAGCTTTCTTT. Drawing the rest from reference TRBV19 and TRBJ1-1, the complete variable domain is DGGITQSPKYLFRKEGQNVTLSCEQNLNHDAMYWYRQDPGQGLRLIYYSQIVNDFQKGDIAEGYSVSREKKESFPLTVTSAQKNPTAFYLCASRWNTEAFFGQGTRLTVV.

This clonotype was detected many times. The rearrangement links TRBV2 to TRBJ2-7; D is perhaps TRBD2 (5 bases). Germline-derived CDR1 and CDR2 are SNHLY and FYNNEI. This CDR3 region has 13 residues. The ends were cut back, 3 bases at V and 1 base at J, with 7 bases in the middle. The CDR3 region has the DNA TGTGCCAGCAGTGATCCGGGATCCTACGAGCAGTACTTC. Its translation: CASSDPGSYEQYF.

This clonotype has at least ten counts. The rearrangement joins TRBV11-2 to TRBJ2-5; TRBD1 matches 7 bases. The germline CDR1 and CDR2 sequences are SGHAT and FQNNGV. This CDR3 is 11 amino acids long. Trimming at V came to 0 bases and at J to 14 bases, leaving 3 bases not matched to a gene. The DNA for the CDR3 is TGTGCCAGCAGCTTAGAAGGGGGCCCCTACTTC. This sequence encodes CASSLEGGPYF.

This clonotype was recorded at least ten times. The gene calls are TRBV6-5 and TRBJ2-7; D perhaps matches TRBD2 (7 bases). Per the germline V gene, CDR1 is MNHEY and CDR2 is SVGAGI. Trimming removed 4 bases from V and 3 bases from J, with 10 bases in between. This CDR3 is 13 amino acids long. This CDR3 is CASSWGGHYEQYF. Written as DNA, the CDR3 is TGTGCCAGCAGTTGGGGGGGACACTACGAGCAGTACTTC.